Following are 27 T cell receptor beta chains from one sample sequenced in a study of radiation and T cells in renal cell carcinoma. Data came from immunoSEQ multiplex PCR; TCRdb stores just in-frame clones and leaves some out. The table lists 13,000 to 15,000 clones, roughly 58% of them singletons. Noted treatment: treatment-naive control, cytoreductive nephrectomy. Material: tumor tissue, obtained from a patient whose treatment was nephrectomy without radiotherapy. Receptors were obtained from a man aged 60 to 69 with renal cell carcinoma.

This rearrangement joins TRBV5-4 to TRBJ2-6, with D possibly TRBD1 on 7 matching bases. Deletions cut 4 bases from V and 1 base from J, with 9 bases between. CDR3 length equals 15 residues. Germline V gene lookup returns CDR1 SGHNT and CDR2 YYREEE (reference sequence). The CDR3 sequence is CASSPGGSGANVLTF. The CDR3 DNA is TGTGCCAGCAGCCCAGGGGGGTCTGGGGCCAACGTCCTGACTTTC.

This clone was observed a handful of times. This rearrangement joins TRBV29-1 to TRBJ1-1; D remains ambiguous. The length of the CDR3 is 12 residues. V lost 4 bases, J lost 1 base, and 7 bases lay in between. The germline V gene has CDR1 SQVTM and CDR2 ANQGSEA. The CDR3 spells CSVGTRNTEAFF. CDR3 sequence (DNA): TGCAGCGTTGGTACGAGGAACACTGAAGCTTTCTTT.

This clone was found a few times. The chain recombines TRBV7-9 with TRBJ1-3; no reliable D call. This CDR3 has 12 amino acids. V lost 3 bases and J lost 4, with 4 bases in between. CDR1 is SEHNR, CDR2 FQNEAQ, per germline (reference sequence). CDR3 amino acids: CASSFGGNTIYF. Written as DNA, the CDR3 is TGTGCCAGCAGCTTCGGCGGAAACACCATATATTTT.

About this clone: Germline is not matched at one junction end, which may reflect a read error. The rearrangement links TRBV15 to TRBJ2-1; D possibly corresponds to TRBD2 (6 bases). The CDR3 is 12 amino acids. CDR1 and CDR2 (germline): LNHNV, YYDKDF (reference sequence). The CDR3 protein is CATSRGGTPGLF. The CDR3 region has the DNA TGTGCCACCAGCAGAGGTGGGACTCCCGGCCTCTTC.

The rearrangement joins TRBV18 to TRBJ2-2; 13 bases map to TRBD2. CDR1 and CDR2 (germline): KGHSH, LQKENI. V was clipped by 4 bases and J by 7 bases; unmatched bases: 6. The CDR3 is 16 residues long. CDR3 residues: CASSHGLAGVVGELFF. The CDR3 DNA follows: TGTGCCAGCTCACACGGACTAGCGGGAGTAGTCGGGGAGCTGTTTTTT.

In this sample, this clone is medium-sized. The chain recombines TRBV30 with TRBJ2-1; TRBD1 matches at 7 bases. The CDR3 is 14 amino acids. The ends lost 5 bases at V and 4 bases at J; junction bases unmatched: 8. Germline V gives CDR1 GTSNPN, CDR2 SVGIG (reference sequence). CDR3 region: CAWEPGQTYNEQFF. Written as DNA, the CDR3 is TGTGCCTGGGAGCCGGGACAGACATACAATGAGCAGTTCTTC.

The rearrangement links TRBV14 to TRBJ1-4; D is possibly TRBD1 (5 bases). This CDR3 comprises 15 residues. Trimming removed 4 bases from V and 7 bases from J, with 16 bases in between. The germline gives CDR1 SGHDN, CDR2 FVKESK. The CDR3 is CASSPPRGRSEKLFF. The DNA for the CDR3 is TGTGCCAGCAGCCCCCCCCGGGGACGGTCTGAAAAACTGTTTTTT.

The chain carries TRBV19 and TRBJ1-5; D is undetermined. Trimming took off 4 bases at V and 7 bases at J, with 23 bases between the two ends. The CDR3 contains 17 residues. Germline-derived CDR1 and CDR2 are LNHDA and SQIVND (reference sequence). CDR3 sequence: CASSRVPPMLSGQPQHF. CDR3 nucleotides: TGTGCCAGTAGTAGAGTCCCCCCCATGCTATCTGGACAGCCCCAGCATTTT.

By its share, this clone is medium-sized. The V call is TRBV28, the J call TRBJ2-2, with 10 bases fitting TRBD2. Losses at the gene ends were 3 bases for V and 7 bases for J; bases not matched to a gene: 8. CDR1 MDHEN and CDR2 SYDVKM come from the germline V gene. The CDR3 consists of 16 residues. This chain's CDR3 is CASSLGLAGAFGELFF. In nucleotides, the CDR3 is TGTGCCAGCAGTTTGGGGCTAGCGGGAGCTTTCGGGGAGCTGTTTTTT.

The chain combines TRBV28 with TRBJ1-3; tentatively, D is TRBD1 (6 bases). V was clipped by 8 bases and J by 0 bases, with 11 bases between them. The CDR3 has 14 residues. Germline V gene sequence: CDR1 MDHEN, CDR2 SYDVKM. The CDR3 DNA is TGTGCCAGCGGGGGGGCGGACTCTGGAAACACCATATATTTT. This gives the protein CASGGADSGNTIYF.

The V gene is TRBV28, the J gene TRBJ1-4, with D possibly being TRBD1 (5 bases). Per germline, CDR1 MDHEN and CDR2 SYDVKM. The length of the CDR3 is 15 residues. CDR3 amino acids: CACNSGAVTNEKLFF. The DNA for the CDR3 is TGTGCGTGCAACAGTGGGGCTGTAACTAATGAAAAACTGTTTTTT.

This clone was observed once. V is TRBV5-6 and J is TRBJ2-7; the D is unclear. Trimming stripped 1 base from V and 3 bases from J, with 8 bases between. The germline V gene has CDR1 SGHDT and CDR2 YYEEEE. The CDR3 extends over 13 amino acids. The CDR3 is CASSLLGRYEQYF. CDR3 DNA: TGTGCCAGCAGCTTGTTAGGGCGCTACGAGCAGTACTTC.

This clone was recorded a few times. The chain couples TRBV2 to TRBJ2-1; 13 bases align to TRBD2. With 6 bases clipped from V and 9 bases from J, the junction kept 5 bases outside the gene matches. Per germline, CDR1 SNHLY and CDR2 FYNNEI. CDR3 length: 14 amino acids. The CDR3 DNA sequence: TGTGCCAGCAGCCGGGGACTAGCGGGGCCTGAGCAGTTCTTC. Translated, it gives CASSRGLAGPEQFF.

J is TRBJ1-6 and V is TRBV5-6; TRBD1 might be the D (6 bases). The ends were cut back, 7 bases at V and 4 bases at J, with 12 bases in the middle. CDR1 SGHDT and CDR2 YYEEEE come from the germline V gene. The CDR3 loop spans 14 amino acids. CDR3 loop: CASGGRTYNSPLHF. CDR3 in DNA: TGTGCCAGCGGGGGGCGGACGTATAATTCACCCCTCCACTTT.

The V gene is TRBV4-1, the J gene TRBJ2-1, with 11 bases aligning to TRBD2. Germline assignment: CDR1 MGHRA and CDR2 YSYEKL. The CDR3 spans 15 residues. Trimming at V came to 8 bases and at J to 6 bases, leaving 9 bases not matched to a gene. The CDR3 coding sequence is TGCGCCAGCGGCGGGGGGACTAGCGGTCTCAATGAGCAGTTCTTC. It encodes CASGGGTSGLNEQFF.

By proportion, this clone is large. The CDR3 reads CSVEQRGWGEQYF. The CDR3 DNA is TGCAGCGTTGAACAGAGGGGCTGGGGCGAGCAGTACTTC. This sequence joins TRBV29-1 and TRBJ2-7; possibly TRBD1 or TRBD2 for D (5 bases each). Germline V gene data show CDR1 as SQVTM and CDR2 as ANQGSEA. Trimming took off 2 bases at V and 6 bases at J, with 14 bases between the two ends. The CDR3 has 13 amino acids.

The rearrangement uses TRBV5-1 and TRBJ2-3, with 11 bases matching TRBD2. The germline V gene encodes CDR1 SGHRS and CDR2 YFSETQ. CDR3 length: 15 amino acids. J lost 6 bases, V lost 4 bases, and 7 bases had no gene match. The CDR3 sequence: CASSRPSGGMDTQYF. The CDR3 coding sequence is TGCGCCAGCAGCCGGCCTAGCGGGGGGATGGATACGCAGTATTTT. The full variable domain, rest sourced from reference TRBV5-1 and TRBJ2-3, is KAGVTQTPRYLIKTRGQQVTLSCSPISGHRSVSWYQQTPGQGLQFLFEYFSETQRNKGNFPGRFSGRQFSNSRSEMNVSTLELGDSALYLCASSRPSGGMDTQYFGPGTRLTVL.

The chain couples TRBV28 to TRBJ1-3, with D perhaps TRBD1 (5 bases). The germline V gene encodes CDR1 MDHEN and CDR2 SYDVKM. The CDR3 runs 14 residues. V lost 6 bases, J lost 0 bases, and 9 bases lay in between. The CDR3 DNA is TGTGCCAGCAGGGGGCCCCACTCTGGAAACACCATATATTTT. Protein product: CASRGPHSGNTIYF.

The sample holds a few counts of this clone. V is TRBV19 and J is TRBJ1-1; D gene unclear. Per germline, CDR1 LNHDA and CDR2 SQIVND (reference sequence). Trimming shortened V by 7 bases and J by 2 bases, and 8 bases separated the two germline ends. There are 12 residues in the CDR3. The CDR3 nucleotides are TGTGCCAGTAAAAGACACAACACTGAAGCTTTCTTT. Translating it yields CASKRHNTEAFF.

The chain recombines TRBV19 with TRBJ2-1; 7 bases align to TRBD1. CDR1 and CDR2 from the germline V gene are LNHDA and SQIVND (reference sequence). V gave up 6 bases and J gave up 7 bases; unmatched junction bases: 12. This CDR3 contains 15 residues. The CDR3 nucleotides are TGTGCCAGTAGGTCGACACAGGGGAATAAGAATGAGCAGTTCTTC. This gives the protein CASRSTQGNKNEQFF.

The genes are TRBV21-1 and TRBJ1-4; the table assigns TRBD1, which was not confirmed against the DNA. TRBV21-1 is deemed a pseudogene. The CDR3 consists of 20 residues. In DNA form, the CDR3 reads TGTGCCAGCAGCGCACAATCCGGGACAGGGTGCCCTTGGGGTTACGAAAAACTGTTTTTT. It is translated as CASSAQSGTGCPWGYEKLFF.

For this clone: Different DNA sequences within this sample yield the same CDR3. The CDR3, as DNA: TGTGCCACCCGCGGTCCGGCGGGGGGCCAGGGGACATATGAGCAGTTCTTC. This encodes CATRGPAGGQGTYEQFF. The V call is TRBV15, the J call TRBJ2-1; TRBD2 aligns across 8 bases. J gave up 8 bases and V 8 bases, and 20 bases lay outside the gene matches. The CDR3 length is 17 residues. Germline-derived CDR1 and CDR2 are LNHNV and YYDKDF (reference sequence).

The chain recombines TRBV11-1 with TRBJ2-2; the D is unclear. The CDR3 is 16 amino acids. Germline CDR1 and CDR2: SGHAT and FQDESV (reference sequence). V was pared by 2 bases and J by 1 base, with 11 bases between. CDR3 in DNA: TGTGCCAGCAGCTTAAAAAACGGAGTGAACACCGGGGAGCTGTTTTTT. Amino acids: CASSLKNGVNTGELFF.

J is TRBJ2-7 and V is TRBV5-1, with D hard to call. Germline CDR1 is SGHRS and CDR2 is YFSETQ. The CDR3 covers 13 residues. V gave up 2 bases and J gave up 5 bases, with 11 bases separating them. As DNA, the CDR3 is TGCGCCAGCAGCTTTGGGCAGCGAGACGAGCAGTACTTC. This gives the protein CASSFGQRDEQYF.

This rearrangement joins TRBV6-5 to TRBJ2-7, with 9 bases lining up with TRBD1. Per germline, CDR1 MNHEY and CDR2 SVGAGI. Trimming removed 6 bases from V and 1 base from J; junction bases left unmatched: 4. This CDR3 spans 14 amino acids. CDR3 sequence (DNA): TGTGCCAGCAGAGAGACAGGGGGGTCCTACGAGCAGTACTTC. Protein product: CASRETGGSYEQYF.

The chain links TRBV28 to TRBJ1-2, with D perhaps matching TRBD1 (5 bases). This CDR3 is built from 14 residues. Germline assignment: CDR1 MDHEN and CDR2 SYDVKM. Trimming shortened V by 3 bases and J by 8 bases, and 16 bases separated the two germline ends. As DNA, the CDR3 is TGTGCCAGCAGTTTGTCGGACACAGTGGGAGGCTACACCTTC. It yields the protein CASSLSDTVGGYTF.

The chain links TRBV18 to TRBJ2-7, with a possible D match to TRBD2 (6 bases). The CDR3 spans 17 residues. In germline, CDR1 is KGHSH, CDR2 LQKENI. V lost 2 bases and J 1 base, leaving 18 bases between the germline ends. The CDR3 DNA is TGTGCCAGCTCACCAGCGATGGTATGGGGACTTTCCTACGAGCAGTACTTC. The encoded protein is CASSPAMVWGLSYEQYF.